This TCR beta chain was documented in a study of CD8+ T cells in alopecia areata. Treatment indicated: oral pan-JAK inhibitor, 5-10 mg twice daily. This clone showed up just a few times. With 8 bases removed from V and 2 bases from J, the gap between germline ends came to 17 bases. Germline CDR1 and CDR2: SQVTM and ANQGSEA. The CDR3 has 14 residues. RNA extraction and reverse transcription yielded cDNA as sequencing template. Generated by immunoSEQ multiplex PCR, the TCRdb table keeps only in-frame clones and is missing some. This table holds 150,000 to 200,000 clones, less than 70% found once. This clonotype originated in a human donor with alopecia areata. This chain links TRBV29-1 with TRBJ2-3, with a tentative D call TRBD2 (5 bases). Sequencing used CD4+ T cells sorted from blood, obtained at week 24, from a patient treated with tofacitinib. The CDR3 sequence is CSLVKTGTTDTQYF. CDR3 coding DNA: TGCAGCCTAGTGAAAACGGGAACCACAGATACGCAGTATTTT.